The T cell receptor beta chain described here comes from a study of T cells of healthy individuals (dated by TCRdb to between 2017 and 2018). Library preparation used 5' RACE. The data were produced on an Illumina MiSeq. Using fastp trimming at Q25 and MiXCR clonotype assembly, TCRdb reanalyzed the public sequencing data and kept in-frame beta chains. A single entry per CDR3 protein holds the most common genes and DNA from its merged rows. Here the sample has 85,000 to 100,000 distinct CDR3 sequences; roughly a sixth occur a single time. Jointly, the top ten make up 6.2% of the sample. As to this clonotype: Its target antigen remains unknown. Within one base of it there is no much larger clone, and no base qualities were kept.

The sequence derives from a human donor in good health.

The nucleotide sequence reads as follows: TGTGCCAGCAGGCCGCCGACAGGGAAGACCCAGTACTTC. The translation is CASRPPTGKTQYF. Recombination joined TRBV6-1 with TRBJ2-5; 7 of the junction bases match TRBD1. From V the trimming removes 6 bases and from J it removes 6 bases, while the gene matches leave 7 bases of the junction unaccounted for. Spanning cysteine to phenylalanine, the CDR3 consists of 13 amino acids. The retained sequence is limited to the CDR3, 39 bases, with the frame set at the first base. For CDR1 and CDR2, the germline V gene lists MNHNS and SASEGT.